A selection of T cell receptor beta chains follows, all from one sample in a study of technical replicates of blood from several donors. Sequenced by immunoSEQ multiplex PCR; TCRdb stores in-frame clones only, minus some. This sample has some 79,000 clones; 75% to 95% occur once, and the top ten carry over 0.35%. Sequenced sample: T cells isolated from PBMCs. Source of these receptors: a human donor in good health. Some clones in this sample may be carry-over from other donors' samples. Both conserved end residues are part of each CDR3. Each record gives: V gene, J gene, clone size, D gene, CDR3 protein, CDR3 DNA. A D gene is named only where the DNA matches it firmly. Expanded clones get a size class; other rows say once, few or many, or leave the size out.

TRBV5-8,TRBJ1-3,NA,NA,CASSLLGVGNTIYF,TGTGCCAGCAGCTTGCTAGGAGTTGGAAACACCATATATTTT
TRBV4-3,TRBJ2-7,NA,TRBD2,CASSQGPLAGTYEQYF,TGCGCCAGCAGCCAGGGACCGCTAGCGGGAACCTACGAGCAGTACTTC
TRBV5-4,TRBJ1-5,NA,NA,CASSTGGRGSNQPQHF,TGTGCCAGCAGTACGGGGGGTAGGGGGAGCAATCAGCCCCAGCATTTT
TRBV30,TRBJ2-7,NA,NA,CAWSVAAYEQYF,TGTGCCTGGAGTGTAGCCGCCTACGAGCAGTACTTC
TRBV7-9,TRBJ2-6,NA,NA,CASSRGGISGANVLTF,TGTGCCAGCAGCAGGGGGGGAATCTCTGGGGCCAACGTCCTGACTTTC
TRBV13,TRBJ2-3,NA,TRBD1,CASSAGTGSFAQYF,TGTGCCAGCAGCGCCGGGACAGGGAGTTTCGCGCAGTATTTT
TRBV6-6,TRBJ2-3,NA,TRBD2,CASSPSGGSTDTQYF,TGTGCCAGCAGTCCCTCGGGGGGTAGCACAGATACGCAGTATTTT
TRBV4-1,TRBJ2-2,NA,NA,CASSLQGNTGELFF,TGCGCCAGCAGCTTACAGGGGAACACCGGGGAGCTGTTTTTT
TRBV2,TRBJ1-1,NA,NA,CASSSRLLGVDYTEAFF,TGTGCCAGCAGTTCCAGACTCCTCGGGGTAGATTACACTGAAGCTTTCTTT
TRBV28,TRBJ1-2,NA,NA,CASVTPRSGYTF,TGTGCCAGCGTTACACCGAGGTCCGGCTACACCTTC
TRBV5-5,TRBJ1-3,NA,NA,CASSFPERLSGNTIYF,TGTGCCAGCAGCTTCCCGGAGAGACTCTCTGGAAACACCATATATTTT
TRBV11-2,TRBJ1-1,NA,NA,CASSSRSAGGTKGGTEAFF,TGTGCCAGCAGCTCAAGGAGCGCTGGCGGGACCAAGGGCGGCACTGAAGCTTTCTTT
TRBV4-2,TRBJ2-7,many,TRBD2,CASSQVLSRLAAEQYF,TGTGCCAGCAGCCAAGTTCTGTCTCGGCTAGCGGCCGAGCAGTACTTC
TRBV6-5,TRBJ2-7,NA,NA,CASSRDWISYEQYF,TGTGCCAGCAGTAGGGACTGGATTTCCTACGAGCAGTACTTC
TRBV29-1,TRBJ1-1,NA,TRBD1,CSGIQGMGNTEAFF,TGCAGCGGGATACAGGGGATGGGGAACACTGAAGCTTTCTTT
TRBV5-1,TRBJ2-5,NA,TRBD1,CASSPGQVQYF,TGCGCCAGCAGCCCGGGACAGGTACAATACTTC
TRBV6-5,TRBJ1-2,NA,TRBD1,CASSISGGIDGYTF,TGTGCCAGCAGCATCTCAGGGGGCATTGATGGCTACACCTTC
TRBV11-2,TRBJ1-5,NA,TRBD1,CASSLGQVGGNQPQHF,TGTGCCAGCAGCCTCGGACAGGTAGGAGGCAATCAGCCCCAGCATTTT
TRBV2,TRBJ2-7,NA,NA,CASSPLHSSSYEQYF,TGTGCCAGCAGCCCCCTGCACTCTAGCTCCTACGAGCAGTACTTC
TRBV19,TRBJ2-1,NA,TRBD2,CASSIATSGNNEQFF,TGTGCCAGTAGTATAGCAACTAGCGGTAACAATGAGCAGTTCTTC
TRBV5-1,TRBJ2-5,NA,TRBD1,CASSLNEGAGTQYF,TGCGCCAGCAGCTTGAATGAGGGGGCAGGGACCCAGTACTTC
TRBV7-9,TRBJ2-7,NA,NA,CASSRGQKPEQYF,TGTGCCAGCAGCCGTGGACAGAAACCCGAGCAGTACTTC
TRBV7-8,TRBJ1-5,NA,TRBD1,CASSVTGGGQPQHF,TGTGCCAGCAGCGTTACAGGGGGCGGGCAGCCCCAGCATTTT
TRBV18,TRBJ2-7,NA,NA,CASSLKEQNYEQYF,TGTGCCAGCTCTCTAAAGGAGCAGAACTACGAGCAGTACTTC
TRBV5-5,TRBJ2-2,NA,NA,CASSQTDSDGELFF,TGTGCCAGCAGCCAGACAGATTCGGACGGGGAGCTGTTTTTT
TRBV11-2,TRBJ2-7,once,TRBD1,CASSLGVPGQGLYEQYF,TGTGCCAGCAGCTTAGGGGTCCCGGGACAGGGTCTGTACGAGCAGTACTTC
TRBV28,TRBJ1-1,once,TRBD1,CASSLRQGNTEAFF,TGTGCCAGCAGTTTAAGACAGGGGAACACTGAAGCTTTCTTT
TRBV11-3,TRBJ2-1,NA,NA,CASSFSSNEQFF,TGTGCCAGCAGCTTCTCGAGCAATGAGCAGTTCTTC
TRBV2,TRBJ2-3,once,TRBD2,CASSVSRERDTDTQYF,TGTGCCAGCAGTGTCAGTAGGGAGCGGGACACAGATACGCAGTATTTT